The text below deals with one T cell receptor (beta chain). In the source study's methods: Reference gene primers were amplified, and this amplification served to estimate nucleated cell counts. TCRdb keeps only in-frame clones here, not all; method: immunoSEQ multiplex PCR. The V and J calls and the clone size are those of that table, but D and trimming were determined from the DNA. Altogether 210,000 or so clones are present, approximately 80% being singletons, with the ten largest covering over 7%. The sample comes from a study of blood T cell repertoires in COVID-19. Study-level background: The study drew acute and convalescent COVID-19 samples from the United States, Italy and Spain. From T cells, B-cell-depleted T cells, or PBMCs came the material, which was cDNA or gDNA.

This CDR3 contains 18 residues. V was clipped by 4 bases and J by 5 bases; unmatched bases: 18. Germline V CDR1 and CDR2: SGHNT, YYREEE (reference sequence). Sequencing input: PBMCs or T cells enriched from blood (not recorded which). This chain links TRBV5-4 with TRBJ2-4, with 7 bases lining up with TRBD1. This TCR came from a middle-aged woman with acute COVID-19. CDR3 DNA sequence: TGTGCCAGCAGCCGCGGACAGGTGGGCCTAGGGGGTGAAAACATTCAGTACTTC. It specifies CASSRGQVGLGGENIQYF.